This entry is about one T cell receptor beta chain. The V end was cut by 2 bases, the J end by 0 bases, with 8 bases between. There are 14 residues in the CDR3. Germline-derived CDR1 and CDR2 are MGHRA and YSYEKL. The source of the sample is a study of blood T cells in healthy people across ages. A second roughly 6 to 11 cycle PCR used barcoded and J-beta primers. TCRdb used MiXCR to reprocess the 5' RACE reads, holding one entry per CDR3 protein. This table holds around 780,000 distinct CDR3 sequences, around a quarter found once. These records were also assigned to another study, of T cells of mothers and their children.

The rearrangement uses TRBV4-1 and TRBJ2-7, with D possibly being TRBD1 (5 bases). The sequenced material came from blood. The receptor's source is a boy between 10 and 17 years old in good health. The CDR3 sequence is CASSQLRASYEQYF. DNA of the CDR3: TGCGCCAGCAGCCAACTCAGGGCCTCCTACGAGCAGTACTTC.